These 30 T cell receptor beta chains originate from one sample sequenced in a study of blood T cell repertoires in COVID-19. TCRdb's table, derived via immunoSEQ multiplex PCR, lists solely in-frame clones and lacks some. Of 120,000 to 150,000 clones listed, around three quarters are singletons. Sequencing input: peripheral blood. These receptors originate from a man in his fifties with acute or convalescent COVID-19.

The gene calls are TRBV29-1 and TRBJ2-5; the D gene is possibly TRBD2 (6 bases). Trimming removed 6 bases from V and 4 bases from J, with 15 bases in between. In germline, CDR1 is SQVTM, CDR2 ANQGSEA. This CDR3 is 13 amino acids long. The CDR3 is CSVLTGVGETQYF. For the CDR3, the DNA is TGCAGCGTACTTACGGGGGTGGGAGAGACCCAGTACTTC. The full variable domain, with the rest looked up from reference TRBV29-1 and TRBJ2-5, is SAVISQKPSRDICQRGTSLTIQCQVDSQVTMMFWYRQQPGQSLTLIATANQGSEATYESGFVIDKFPISRPNLTFSTLTVSNMSPEDSSIYLCSVLTGVGETQYFGPGTRLLVL.

This sequence joins TRBV2 and TRBJ2-7, with D possibly TRBD1 on 5 matching bases. The germline CDR1 and CDR2 sequences are SNHLY and FYNNEI. V was pared by 7 bases and J by 8 bases, with 18 bases between. This CDR3 region has 13 residues. The CDR3 DNA is TGTGCCAGCAATTCGGACACCTTCGCGCAGCAGTACTTC. It is translated as CASNSDTFAQQYF.

The chain uses TRBV4-1 and TRBJ1-2; 8 nucleotides line up with TRBD1. Germline lookup yields CDR1 MGHRA and CDR2 YSYEKL. The junction had 7 bases not matched to a gene; V was cut back by 0 bases and J by 4 bases. The CDR3 loop spans 16 amino acids. The CDR3 loop reads CASSQDAGGGVYGYTF. The CDR3 nucleotides are TGCGCCAGCAGCCAAGACGCAGGGGGCGGTGTCTATGGCTACACCTTC.

The V and J genes are TRBV14 and TRBJ1-1; 9 bases map to TRBD1. The CDR3 extends over 15 amino acids. Unmatched junction bases numbered 11, after V lost 6 bases and J lost 6 bases. Germline V CDR1 and CDR2: SGHDN, FVKESK. The CDR3 DNA sequence: TGTGCCAGCAGTCACCAAGGGACAGGGTTTCCTGAAGCTTTCTTT. Its protein product is CASSHQGTGFPEAFF.

This clone was recorded only once. The chain uses TRBV11-2 and TRBJ1-4; 7 nucleotides match TRBD1. Germline trimming cut 3 bases from V and 3 bases from J; bases unmatched to any gene: 4. This CDR3 spans 15 amino acids. The germline V gene has CDR1 SGHAT and CDR2 FQNNGV. The CDR3 protein is CASSFQGVSNEKLFF. The CDR3 nucleotides read TGTGCCAGCAGCTTCCAGGGGGTTTCTAATGAAAAACTGTTTTTT. The full variable domain, in which reference TRBV11-2 and TRBJ1-4 provide the parts outside the CDR3, is EAGVAQSPRYKIIEKRQSVAFWCNPISGHATLYWYQQILGQGPKLLIQFQNNGVVDDSQLPKDRFSAERLKGVDSTLKIQPAKLEDSAVYLCASSFQGVSNEKLFFGSGTQLSVL.

The chain couples TRBV19 to TRBJ1-1, with TRBD1 identical over 7 bases. Trimming cost V 6 bases and J 0 bases; bases outside gene matches: 10. Germline V gene sequence: CDR1 LNHDA, CDR2 SQIVND (reference sequence). The CDR3 is 16 residues long. The CDR3 DNA is TGTGCCAGTAGGGGACAGATCTTTTTCATGAACACTGAAGCTTTCTTT. This encodes CASRGQIFFMNTEAFF.

The V and J genes are TRBV7-8 and TRBJ2-1, with a weak D call TRBD2 (6 bases). The CDR3 has 17 residues. V was pared by 5 bases and J by 3 bases, with 20 bases between. Germline assignment: CDR1 SGHVS and CDR2 FQNEAQ. This chain's CDR3 is CASSRVRASAGYNEQFF. The CDR3 DNA follows: TGTGCCAGCAGCCGTGTTCGGGCTAGCGCTGGCTACAATGAGCAGTTCTTC.

The rearrangement links TRBV27 to TRBJ2-4; 10 bases are shared with TRBD1. CDR1 and CDR2 (germline): MNHEY, SMNVEV (reference sequence). This CDR3 is 16 amino acids long. Germline trimming cut 5 bases from V and 0 bases from J; bases unmatched to any gene: 4. Here the CDR3 reads CASSPGTGVAKNIQYF. Here the CDR3 DNA reads TGTGCCAGCAGTCCAGGGACAGGGGTAGCCAAAAACATTCAGTACTTC.

This clone appeared a few times. The chain employs TRBV5-1 and TRBJ1-1, with TRBD1 matching 9 bases. This CDR3 is built from 16 residues. J lost 3 bases, V lost 5 bases, and 11 bases had no gene match. Per the germline V gene, CDR1 is SGHRS and CDR2 is YFSETQ. CDR3 protein: CASRSGTGWRDTEAFF. CDR3 nucleotides: TGCGCCAGCAGATCCGGGACAGGGTGGAGGGACACTGAAGCTTTCTTT.

The chain uses TRBV30 and TRBJ2-1, with TRBD2 identical over 12 bases. V was clipped by 2 bases and J by 7 bases; unmatched bases: 6. CDR1 and CDR2 from the germline V gene are GTSNPN and SVGIG (reference sequence). CDR3 length: 15 amino acids. In nucleotides, the CDR3 is TGTGCCTGGAGTTTGGCTAGCGGGGGGGATAATGAGCAGTTCTTC. Its translation: CAWSLASGGDNEQFF.

V is TRBV19 and J is TRBJ2-5; 7 bases line up with TRBD1. CDR1 LNHDA and CDR2 SQIVND come from the germline V gene (reference sequence). V trimming: 8 bases; J trimming: 4 bases; junction bases outside the gene matches: 7. The CDR3 runs 13 residues. CDR3 protein: CASCTGVGETQYF. CDR3 DNA sequence: TGTGCCAGTTGTACAGGGGTCGGAGAGACCCAGTACTTC.

The rearrangement uses TRBV18 and TRBJ1-5; D not resolved. The CDR3 runs to 14 residues. Germline V CDR1 and CDR2: KGHSH, LQKENI. The ends were cut back, 2 bases at V and 6 bases at J, with 11 bases in the middle. CDR3 nucleotide sequence: TGTGCCAGCTCACCAGGCCCCACCAGTCAGCCCCAGCATTTT. Its translation: CASSPGPTSQPQHF.

The CDR3 is CASSSPRGGNSPLHF. CDR3 in DNA: TGTGCCAGCAGTTCCCCCAGGGGAGGGAATTCACCCCTCCACTTT. V and J are TRBV6-5 and TRBJ1-6, with D perhaps TRBD1 (6 bases). V lost 4 bases to trimming and J lost 7 bases, with 14 bases between them. The CDR3 extends over 15 amino acids. Germline V gives CDR1 MNHEY, CDR2 SVGAGI.

This rearrangement joins TRBV5-1 to TRBJ1-3; no firm D call. CDR3 length: 14 amino acids. Germline V CDR1 and CDR2: SGHRS, YFSETQ. The germline V and J ends were trimmed by 7 bases and 0 bases, with 11 bases remaining between them. In nucleotides, the CDR3 is TGCGCCAGCGGCGACATGAGCTCTGGAAACACCATATATTTT. Encoded protein: CASGDMSSGNTIYF.

The V call is TRBV28, the J call TRBJ2-2, with D possibly being TRBD1 (6 bases). From germline, CDR1 is MDHEN and CDR2 SYDVKM. Trimming shortened V by 8 bases and J by 3 bases, and 19 bases separated the two germline ends. The CDR3 is 16 residues long. The CDR3 reads CASHPSAKGDTGELFF. The CDR3 DNA follows: TGTGCCAGCCACCCTTCGGCTAAGGGGGACACCGGGGAGCTGTTTTTT.

This sequence joins TRBV5-1 and TRBJ2-2, with 9 bases aligning to TRBD2. V was pared by 0 bases and J by 4 bases, with 10 bases of the junction left unmatched. The CDR3 consists of 18 residues. The germline CDR1 and CDR2 sequences are SGHRS and YFSETQ. The CDR3 here is CASSLVRGSGGPTGELFF. CDR3 DNA sequence: TGCGCCAGCAGCTTGGTCAGGGGTAGCGGGGGCCCCACCGGGGAGCTGTTTTTT.

The J gene is TRBJ1-6, the V gene TRBV25-1; D gene unclear. The CDR3 is made up of 15 amino acids. Germline-derived CDR1 and CDR2 are MGHDK and SYGVNS. V was clipped by 4 bases and J by 7 bases, with 14 bases between them. CDR3 protein: CASSGWARENSPLHF. CDR3 coding DNA: TGTGCCAGCAGTGGGTGGGCCCGGGAGAATTCACCCCTCCACTTT.

V and J are TRBV7-6 and TRBJ2-7, with 7 bases fitting TRBD1. V shed 0 bases and J 3 bases; nucleotides not matched to a gene: 5. Germline V CDR1 and CDR2: SGHVS, FNYEAQ. CDR3 size: 15 residues. The CDR3, as DNA: TGTGCCAGCAGCTTAGCGGGGGCAGGGGGCTACGAGCAGTACTTC. Protein: CASSLAGAGGYEQYF. Using reference TRBV7-6 and TRBJ2-7 for the parts outside the CDR3, the full variable domain is GAGVSQSPRYKVTKRGQDVALRCDPISGHVSLYWYRQALGQGPEFLTYFNYEAQQDKSGLPNDRFSAERPEGSISTLTIQRTEQRDSAMYRCASSLAGAGGYEQYFGPGTRLTVT.

The chain recombines TRBV15 with TRBJ2-5; D might be TRBD2 (5 bases). V was trimmed by 0 bases and J by 2 bases, leaving 7 bases between them. CDR1 and CDR2 from the germline V gene are LNHNV and YYDKDF (reference sequence). There are 14 residues in the CDR3. The CDR3 DNA is TGTGCCACCAGCAGAGATCGGACTCAAGAGACCCAGTACTTC. Amino acids: CATSRDRTQETQYF. The variable domain in full, completed from reference TRBV15 and TRBJ2-5, reads DAMVIQNPRYQVTQFGKPVTLSCSQTLNHNVMYWYQQKSSQAPKLLFHYYDKDFNNEADTPDNFQSRRPNTSFCFLDIRSPGLGDTAMYLCATSRDRTQETQYFGPGTRLLVL.

This clone has more than one count but fewer than ten. V and J are TRBV24-1 and TRBJ2-3; weak D call: TRBD2 (5 bases). With 5 bases removed from V and 0 bases from J, the gap between germline ends came to 11 bases. This CDR3 has 15 residues. Germline CDR1 KGHDR, CDR2 SFDVKD. The CDR3 coding sequence is TGTGCCACCAGTGGAGGCTGGACTAGCACAGATACGCAGTATTTT. This encodes CATSGGWTSTDTQYF.

This clone was counted once. CDR3 DNA: TGTGCCAACAGCCCAGGACTGGTTAATGAGCAGTTCTTC. Encoded protein: CANSPGLVNEQFF. The V call is TRBV12-3 or TRBV12-4, the J call TRBJ2-1; D is perhaps TRBD2 (5 bases). Trimming shortened V by 10 bases and J by 7 bases, and 17 bases separated the two germline ends. This CDR3 contains 13 residues.

The chain joins TRBV5-1 to TRBJ1-2; no firm D call. The CDR3 runs 13 residues. In germline, CDR1 is SGHRS, CDR2 YFSETQ. V lost 2 bases and J 6 bases, leaving 11 bases between the germline ends. This CDR3 reads CASSFTAADGYTF. The CDR3 DNA reads as TGCGCCAGCAGCTTTACGGCTGCGGATGGCTACACCTTC.

This chain links TRBV5-1 with TRBJ2-5, with 8 positions matching TRBD2. Trimming removed 2 bases from V and 3 bases from J; junction bases left unmatched: 6. The germline V gene encodes CDR1 SGHRS and CDR2 YFSETQ. The CDR3 length is 15 residues. This CDR3 is CASSLRLAQKETQYF. CDR3 nucleotides: TGCGCCAGCAGCTTAAGACTAGCGCAAAAAGAGACCCAGTACTTC.

The V call is TRBV14, the J call TRBJ2-1; maybe TRBD2 (7 bases). CDR1 and CDR2 from the germline V gene are SGHDN and FVKESK. This CDR3 is 18 amino acids long. Trimming took off 3 bases at V and 0 bases at J, with 18 bases between the two ends. This CDR3 is CASSQRAFGGRSYNEQFF. The CDR3 nucleotides are TGTGCCAGCAGCCAGAGGGCGTTCGGGGGGCGCTCCTACAATGAGCAGTTCTTC.

About this clone: A junction boundary mismatches the germline segment, possibly from a read error. This same CDR3 is encoded by further DNA sequences in the sample. This chain links TRBV20-1 with TRBJ1-1, with 7 bases that match TRBD1. Germline V gene sequence: CDR1 DFQATT, CDR2 SNEGSKA (reference sequence). The CDR3 consists of 15 residues. The CDR3 loop is CSASRQQGMNTEAFF. The CDR3 DNA sequence: TGCAGCGCTAGTCGTCAACAGGGGATGAACACTGAAGCTTTCTTT.

This rearrangement joins TRBV19 to TRBJ1-2; D uncertain. The CDR3 has 15 residues. V lost 6 bases and J lost 5, with 19 bases in between. The germline gives CDR1 LNHDA, CDR2 SQIVND (reference sequence). CDR3 residues: CASRPDTVLIYGYTF. DNA of the CDR3: TGTGCCAGTAGGCCAGATACAGTCCTTATTTATGGCTACACCTTC.

The chain employs TRBV12-3 or TRBV12-4 and TRBJ2-3; 7 bases line up with TRBD2. The CDR3 sequence is 12 residues long. The junction had 2 bases not matched to a gene; V was cut back by 5 bases and J by 6 bases. DNA for the CDR3: TGTGCCAGCAGTAGGGAGGGCGATACGCAGTATTTT. It yields the protein CASSREGDTQYF.

CDR3 protein: CASSLGTVMNTEAFF. The CDR3 DNA is TGCGCCAGCAGCTTGGGAACGGTCATGAACACTGAAGCTTTCTTT. The V call is TRBV5-1, the J call TRBJ1-1; D gene ambiguous. This CDR3 has 15 residues. Between the trimmed V and J ends, which lost 0 bases and 0 bases, there was a span of 9 bases. Germline V lookup: CDR1 SGHRS, CDR2 YFSETQ.

This chain uses TRBV30 with TRBJ2-1, with a possible D match to TRBD2 (5 bases). Trimming cost V 4 bases and J 0 bases, with 13 bases left between them. Germline V gives CDR1 GTSNPN, CDR2 SVGIG (reference sequence). CDR3 length: 15 amino acids. In DNA form, the CDR3 reads TGTGCCTGGATTAGCGCGGGCTTCTCCTACAATGAGCAGTTCTTC. Residues: CAWISAGFSYNEQFF.

This clone was detected a few times. The chain uses TRBV5-4 and TRBJ1-1; D possibly corresponds to TRBD1 (5 bases). V was clipped by 5 bases and J by 1 base, with 12 bases between them. Germline CDR1 and CDR2: SGHNT and YYREEE (reference sequence). The CDR3 runs to 14 residues. The CDR3 loop reads CASRPPGQNTEAFF. The CDR3 nucleotides read TGTGCCAGCAGACCTCCCGGACAGAACACTGAAGCTTTCTTT.